This T cell receptor (beta chain) was identified in a study of T cells after posttransplantation cyclophosphamide. Repertoires were generated with immunoSEQ multiplex PCR, while TCRdb's copy carries only in-frame clones and drops some. Listed for the sample are 15,000 to 20,000 clones, none seen a single time. V lost 8 bases, J lost 6 bases, and 14 bases stayed unmatched. This CDR3 is built from 15 residues. Germline V gene lookup returns CDR1 ENHRY and CDR2 SYGVKD. Busulfan-fludarabine conditioning, marrow transplant, and cyclophosphamide on days +3 and +4 were administered. This clone has ten or more counts.

The receptor comes from a female patient between 30 and 39 years old who received an allogeneic stem cell transplant from a related donor, was CMV-positive, and had no GVHD. Some T cells may be transferred from the graft donor. The specimen was PBMCs, collected after allogeneic stem cell transplant with posttransplant cyclophosphamide. The chain is built from TRBV10-3 and TRBJ1-1, with TRBD1 matching over 8 bases. The CDR3: CAIRSGQGGWAEAFF. CDR3 nucleotides: TGTGCCATCCGATCCGGACAGGGAGGGTGGGCTGAAGCTTTCTTT.